These T cell receptor beta chains were read from a single sample in a study of technical replicates of blood from several donors. Repertoires were generated with immunoSEQ multiplex PCR, while TCRdb's copy carries only in-frame clones and drops some. The repertoire includes approximately 79,000 clones, 95% to 98% of them detected once, and roughly 0.33% sits in the top ten. The source material was T cells isolated from PBMCs. All receptors come from a human donor in good health. Each CDR3 is given with its conserved first and last residue. The order of the fields is D gene, V gene, clone size, J gene, CDR3 protein, CDR3 DNA. D genes are given only for firm matches. Only part of the rows carry a size: once, few, many, or a class if the clone is expanded.

>.|TRBV27|.|TRBJ1-5
CASSKATGGYSNQPQHF
TGTGCCAGCAGCAAGGCGACGGGGGGATATAGCAATCAGCCCCAGCATTTT
>TRBD1|TRBV19|.|TRBJ2-7
CASSLGQGNTYEQYF
TGTGCCAGTAGTCTCGGACAGGGAAACACCTACGAGCAGTACTTC
>.|TRBV5-1|.|TRBJ2-4
CASSLGPEGAKNIQYF
TGCGCCAGCAGCTTGGGACCGGAGGGAGCCAAAAACATTCAGTACTTC
>.|TRBV2|.|TRBJ2-5
CASSFQETQYF
TGTGCCAGCAGCTTCCAAGAGACCCAGTACTTC
>.|TRBV7-9|.|TRBJ1-5
CASSLSGDNQPQHF
TGTGCCAGCAGCTTATCAGGGGACAATCAGCCCCAGCATTTT
>.|TRBV6-1|.|TRBJ1-4
CASTKLGHTNEKLFF
TGTGCCAGCACAAAACTGGGGCACACTAATGAAAAACTGTTTTTT
>.|TRBV6-1|.|TRBJ2-7
CATQGPYEQYF
TGTGCCACTCAGGGCCCCTACGAGCAGTACTTC
>.|TRBV6-1|.|TRBJ2-7
CASSETESYEQYF
TGTGCCAGCAGTGAGACGGAGTCCTACGAGCAGTACTTC
>TRBD1|TRBV7-6|.|TRBJ1-2
CASSLGQGYGYTF
TGTGCCAGCAGCTTGGGACAGGGATATGGCTACACCTTC
>TRBD1|TRBV9|.|TRBJ2-4
CASGRDSENIQYF
TGTGCCAGCGGAAGGGACAGCGAGAACATTCAGTACTTC
>.|TRBV6-5|.|TRBJ2-7
CASRALDNYEQYF
TGTGCCAGCAGAGCATTAGACAACTACGAGCAGTACTTC
>TRBD1|TRBV19|.|TRBJ1-5
CATNDRDGVQPQHF
TGTGCCACCAACGACAGGGACGGTGTTCAGCCCCAGCATTTT
>.|TRBV10-3|.|TRBJ2-7
CAISRSGDAGLEQYF
TGTGCCATCAGTAGAAGCGGAGATGCGGGCCTCGAGCAGTACTTC
>TRBD2|TRBV7-9|.|TRBJ2-3
CASSLTTGTSVSTDTQYF
TGTGCCAGCAGCTTGACTACCGGGACTAGCGTTAGCACAGATACGCAGTATTTT
>.|TRBV5-1|.|TRBJ2-7
CASSLARDSYEQYF
TGCGCCAGCAGCTTGGCGAGGGACTCCTACGAGCAGTACTTC
>TRBD1|TRBV15|once|TRBJ1-1
CATSRVLAGGTEAFF
TGTGCCACCAGCAGAGTGTTGGCAGGGGGGACTGAAGCTTTCTTT
>TRBD1|TRBV7-9|.|TRBJ2-7
CASSEGTGAPEQYF
TGTGCCAGCAGCGAAGGGACAGGGGCCCCAGAGCAGTACTTC
>TRBD2|TRBV4-3|.|TRBJ2-7
CASSQLGAGEYEQYF
TGCGCCAGCAGCCAACTAGGAGCGGGAGAGTACGAGCAGTACTTC
>TRBD1|TRBV6-6|.|TRBJ2-7
CASSSRDRVPVYEQYF
TGTGCCAGCAGTAGCCGGGACAGGGTACCCGTCTACGAGCAGTACTTC
>TRBD2|TRBV7-6|once|TRBJ2-7
CASSQGSGRMYEQYF
TGTGCCAGCAGCCAGGGAAGCGGGAGGATGTACGAGCAGTACTTC
>.|TRBV7-9|.|TRBJ2-7
CASSLRPGEQYF
TGTGCCAGCAGCCTGAGACCAGGGGAGCAGTACTTC
>TRBD2|TRBV4-1|.|TRBJ2-3
CASSQASLSGRASDTQYF
TGCGCCAGCAGCCAAGCCTCTCTGAGCGGGAGGGCCTCCGATACGCAGTATTTT
>.|TRBV15|few|TRBJ1-1
CATSRETIEAFF
TGTGCCACCAGCAGAGAAACTATTGAAGCTTTCTTT
>.|TRBV4-3|.|TRBJ2-2
CASSQNSGGVGELFF
TGCGCCAGCAGCCAGAACTCAGGAGGTGTGGGGGAGCTGTTTTTT
>.|TRBV14|.|TRBJ1-2
CASRRGGRLDGYTF
TGTGCCAGCAGGAGGGGGGGGCGGCTTGATGGCTACACCTTC
>.|TRBV19|.|TRBJ1-1
CASSMGHMNTEAFF
TGTGCCAGTAGTATGGGGCATATGAACACTGAAGCTTTCTTT
>TRBD1|TRBV6-1|.|TRBJ1-5
CASSVTGGQGQPQHF
TGTGCCAGCAGTGTTACAGGGGGTCAAGGTCAGCCCCAGCATTTT
>.|TRBV19|.|TRBJ2-2
CASSAYANTGELFF
TGTGCCAGTAGCGCCTACGCGAACACCGGGGAGCTGTTTTTT
>TRBD1|TRBV30|once|TRBJ2-7
CAWSSVDRGLEQYF
TGTGCCTGGAGTTCCGTGGACAGGGGGCTAGAGCAGTACTTC
>TRBD2|TRBV5-1|.|TRBJ2-5
CASSLGLAVQETQYF
TGCGCCAGCAGCTTGGGACTAGCGGTCCAAGAGACCCAGTACTTC
>.|TRBV7-6|.|TRBJ2-2
CASSLVAVNTGELFF
TGTGCCAGCAGCTTAGTGGCGGTCAACACCGGGGAGCTGTTTTTT